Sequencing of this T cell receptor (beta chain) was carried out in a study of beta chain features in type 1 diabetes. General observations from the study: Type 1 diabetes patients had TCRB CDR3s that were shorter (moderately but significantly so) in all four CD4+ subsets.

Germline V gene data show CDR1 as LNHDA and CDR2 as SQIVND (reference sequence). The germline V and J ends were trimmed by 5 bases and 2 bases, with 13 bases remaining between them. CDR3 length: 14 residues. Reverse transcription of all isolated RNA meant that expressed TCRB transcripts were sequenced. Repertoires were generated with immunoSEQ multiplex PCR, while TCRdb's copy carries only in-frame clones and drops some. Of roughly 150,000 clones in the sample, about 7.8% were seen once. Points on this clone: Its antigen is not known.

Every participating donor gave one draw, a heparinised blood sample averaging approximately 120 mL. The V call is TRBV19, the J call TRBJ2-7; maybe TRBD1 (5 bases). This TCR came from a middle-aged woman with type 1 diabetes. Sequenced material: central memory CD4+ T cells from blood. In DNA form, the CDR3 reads TGTGCCAGTAGTTCCAGGGTGGGCCCCTACGAGCAGTACTTC. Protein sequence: CASSSRVGPYEQYF. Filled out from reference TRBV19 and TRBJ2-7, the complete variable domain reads DGGITQSPKYLFRKEGQNVTLSCEQNLNHDAMYWYRQDPGQGLRLIYYSQIVNDFQKGDIAEGYSVSREKKESFPLTVTSAQKNPTAFYLCASSSRVGPYEQYFGPGTRLTVT.